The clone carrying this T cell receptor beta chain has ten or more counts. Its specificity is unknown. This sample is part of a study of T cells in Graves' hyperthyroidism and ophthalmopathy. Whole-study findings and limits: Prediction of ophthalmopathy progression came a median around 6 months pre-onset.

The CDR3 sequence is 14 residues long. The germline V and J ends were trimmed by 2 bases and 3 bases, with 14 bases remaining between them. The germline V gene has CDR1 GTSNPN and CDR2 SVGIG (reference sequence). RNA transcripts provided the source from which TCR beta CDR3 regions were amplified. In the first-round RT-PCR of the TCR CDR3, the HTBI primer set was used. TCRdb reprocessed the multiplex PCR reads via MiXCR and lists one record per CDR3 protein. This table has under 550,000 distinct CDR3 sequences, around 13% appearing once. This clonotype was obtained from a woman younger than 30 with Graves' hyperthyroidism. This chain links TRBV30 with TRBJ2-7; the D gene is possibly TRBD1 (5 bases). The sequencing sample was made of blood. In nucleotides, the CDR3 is TGTGCCTGGAGTATAGACAGAAAGTTCTACGAGCAGTACTTC. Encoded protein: CAWSIDRKFYEQYF.